The entry below describes one TCR beta chain. The J segment lost 4 bases and the V segment lost 0 bases, leaving 7 bases of the junction unmatched. Germline CDR1 is SGHRS and CDR2 is YFSETQ. This CDR3 comprises 17 residues. The sample is drawn from a study of human T cells and chemical hapten exposure. The library attached unique molecular identifiers to individual cDNA molecules. TCRdb re-called the RACE reads with MiXCR, one entry per CDR3 protein. The sample yields approximately 340,000 distinct CDR3 sequences, approximately 6.3% seen once. Time point given: patch test 1, 2 weeks after DPC sensitization. The treatment here: therapeutic diphenylcyclopropenone sensitization with weekly scalp DPC.

The chain is built from TRBV5-1 and TRBJ2-3; 11 bases agree with TRBD2. The sample consisted of whole blood, taken in connection with sensitization to the hapten diphenylcyclopropenone (DPC). This receptor was identified in a woman in her late teens or twenties with alopecia areata. Some clones in this sample may be carry-over from other donors' samples. CDR3 sequence: CASSLASLAGGADTQYF. For the CDR3, the DNA is TGCGCCAGCAGCTTGGCCAGTCTAGCGGGGGGCGCAGATACGCAGTATTTT. Full variable domain (rest looked up from reference TRBV5-1 and TRBJ2-3): KAGVTQTPRYLIKTRGQQVTLSCSPISGHRSVSWYQQTPGQGLQFLFEYFSETQRNKGNFPGRFSGRQFSNSRSEMNVSTLELGDSALYLCASSLASLAGGADTQYFGPGTRLTVL.